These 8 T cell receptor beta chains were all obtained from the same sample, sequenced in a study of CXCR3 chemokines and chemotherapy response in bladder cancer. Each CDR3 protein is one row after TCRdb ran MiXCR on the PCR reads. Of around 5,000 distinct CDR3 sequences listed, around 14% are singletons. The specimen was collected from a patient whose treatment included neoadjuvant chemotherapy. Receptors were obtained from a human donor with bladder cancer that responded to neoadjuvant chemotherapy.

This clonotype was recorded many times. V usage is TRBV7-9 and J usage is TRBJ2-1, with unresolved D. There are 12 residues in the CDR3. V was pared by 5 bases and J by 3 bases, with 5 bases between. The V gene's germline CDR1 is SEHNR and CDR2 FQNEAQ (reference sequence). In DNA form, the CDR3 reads TGTGCCAGCAGCCTTCACTACAATGAGCAGTTCTTC. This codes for CASSLHYNEQFF.

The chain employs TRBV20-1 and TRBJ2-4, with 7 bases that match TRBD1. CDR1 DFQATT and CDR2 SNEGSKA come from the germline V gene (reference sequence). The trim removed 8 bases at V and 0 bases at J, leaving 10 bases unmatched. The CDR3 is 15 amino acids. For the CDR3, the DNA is TGCAGTACCCGGGACAGTGAACTAGCCAAAAACATTCAGTACTTC. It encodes CSTRDSELAKNIQYF.

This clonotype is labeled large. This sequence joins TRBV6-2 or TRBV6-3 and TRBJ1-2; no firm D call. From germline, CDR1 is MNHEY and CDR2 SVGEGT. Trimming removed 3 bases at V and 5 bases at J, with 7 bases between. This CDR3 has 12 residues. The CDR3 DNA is TGTGCCAGCAGTTATTGGAAATATGGCTACACCTTC. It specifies CASSYWKYGYTF.

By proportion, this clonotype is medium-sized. The chain's CDR3 is CASRSRSVAKNIQYF. CDR3 in DNA: TGTGCCAGCAGGAGTCGATCGGTGGCCAAAAACATTCAGTACTTC. The gene calls are TRBV6-5 and TRBJ2-4; no reliable D call. Germline CDR1 reads MNHEY; CDR2 reads SVGAGI. The CDR3 runs to 15 residues. V was clipped by 6 bases and J by 1 base, with 13 bases between them.

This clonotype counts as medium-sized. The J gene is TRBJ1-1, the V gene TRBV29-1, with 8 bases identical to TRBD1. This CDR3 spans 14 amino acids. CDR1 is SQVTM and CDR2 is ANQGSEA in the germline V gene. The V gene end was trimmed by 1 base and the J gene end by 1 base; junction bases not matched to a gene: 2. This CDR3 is CSVEGTGPNTEAFF. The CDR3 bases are TGCAGCGTTGAAGGGACAGGGCCGAACACTGAAGCTTTCTTT.

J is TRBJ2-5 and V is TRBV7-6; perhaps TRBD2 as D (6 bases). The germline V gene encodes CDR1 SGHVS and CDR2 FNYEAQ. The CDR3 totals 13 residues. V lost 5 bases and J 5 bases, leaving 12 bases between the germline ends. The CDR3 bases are TGTGCCAGCAGCCGGGCGGGGCCGGAGACCCAGTACTTC. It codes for CASSRAGPETQYF.

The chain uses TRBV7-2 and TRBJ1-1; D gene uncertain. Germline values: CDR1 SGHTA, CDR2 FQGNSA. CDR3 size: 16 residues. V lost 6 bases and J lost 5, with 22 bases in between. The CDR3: CASSYRGPARRTEAFF. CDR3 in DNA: TGTGCCAGCAGTTACCGGGGTCCGGCCAGGAGGACTGAAGCTTTCTTT.

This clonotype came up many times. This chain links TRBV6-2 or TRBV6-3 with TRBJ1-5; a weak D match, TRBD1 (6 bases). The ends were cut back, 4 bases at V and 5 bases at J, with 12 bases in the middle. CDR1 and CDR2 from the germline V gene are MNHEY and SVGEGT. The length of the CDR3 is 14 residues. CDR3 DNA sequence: TGTGCCAGCAGTTCGATAGGGGGGGATCAGCCCCAGCATTTT. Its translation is CASSSIGGDQPQHF.